A single sample is the source of the 6 T cell receptor beta chains below, sequenced in a study of T cells in Graves' hyperthyroidism and ophthalmopathy. RNA transcripts were the template for amplifying TCR beta CDR3 regions. First-round RT-PCR targeting the TCR CDR3 was performed with the HTBI primer set. TCRdb reprocessed the multiplex PCR reads via MiXCR and lists one record per CDR3 protein. The sample gives 330,000 or so distinct CDR3 sequences, roughly 19% of which show up once; 35% to 40% is in the top ten. Sequenced: blood. All receptors derive from a man aged 50 to 59 with Graves' ophthalmopathy.

The rearrangement uses TRBV28 and TRBJ2-2; D is undetermined. Germline V gene sequence: CDR1 MDHEN, CDR2 SYDVKM. The CDR3 runs 14 residues. Trimming removed 2 bases from V and 0 bases from J, with 4 bases in between. In DNA form, the CDR3 reads TGTGCCAGCAGTTTACTCTCGAACACCGGGGAGCTGTTTTTT. It is translated as CASSLLSNTGELFF.

CDR3 sequence: CASSLGLADRDTQYF. The DNA of the CDR3 is TGTGCCAGCAGTTTGGGACTAGCGGACCGGGATACGCAGTATTTT. The chain recombines TRBV12-3 or TRBV12-4 with TRBJ2-3; 11 nucleotides line up with TRBD2. The CDR3 totals 15 residues. With V trimmed by 3 bases and J by 6 bases, 5 bases remained unmatched.

This clonotype was detected only a few times. The chain uses TRBV28 and TRBJ1-1; D is perhaps TRBD1 (5 bases). Germline CDR1 is MDHEN and CDR2 is SYDVKM. V was cut by 7 bases and J by 4 bases, with 7 bases left in between. The CDR3 has 11 amino acids. For the CDR3, the DNA is TGTGCCAGCACAGACAGCACTGAAGCTTTCTTT. This gives the protein CASTDSTEAFF.

The rearrangement joins TRBV5-6 to TRBJ2-7; 9 nucleotides match TRBD1. The CDR3 sequence is 16 residues long. From germline, CDR1 is SGHDT and CDR2 YYEEEE. V was pared by 3 bases and J by 2 bases, with 9 bases of the junction left unmatched. This CDR3 reads CASSSDRDRAPYEQYF. CDR3 coding DNA: TGTGCCAGCAGCTCCGACCGGGACAGGGCCCCCTACGAGCAGTACTTC.

In regard to this clonotype: A much larger clone lies one base from this, so it may be a read error. This chain joins TRBV7-9 and TRBJ2-1; D gene uncertain. Trimming cost V 1 base and J 4 bases, with 11 bases left between them. CDR3 length: 15 residues. Per the germline V gene, CDR1 is SEHNR and CDR2 is FQNEAQ (reference sequence). Written as DNA, the CDR3 is TGTGCCAGCAGCTTAGGTCGGGTACCTTACAATGAGCAGTTCTTC. The encoded protein is CASSLGRVPYNEQFF.

This clonotype was seen many times. The chain combines TRBV20-1 with TRBJ2-2, with 12 bases fitting TRBD1. This CDR3 contains 14 residues. Looked up from germline, CDR1 is DFQATT and CDR2 is SNEGSKA (reference sequence). V shed 6 bases, J shed 6 bases, and the junction held 5 bases outside the gene matches. DNA for the CDR3: TGCAGTGCACACCGGGACAGGGGGCCCGGGGAGCTGTTTTTT. Amino acids: CSAHRDRGPGELFF.